The 18 T cell receptor beta chains reported below all come from one sample, sequenced in a study of control samples from healthy donors and cancer patients. Libraries were prepared by immunoSEQ multiplex PCR; TCRdb keeps only in-frame clonotypes and omits some of them. The sample yields approximately 190,000 clones, of which the top ten take up under 2.5%. Sequencing was performed on blood. Receptors were obtained from a woman aged 25 to 39 in good health.

The chain has TRBV11-2 and TRBJ1-1; a weak D match, TRBD1 (6 bases). This CDR3 is 16 amino acids long. The ends were cut back, 2 bases at V and 4 bases at J, with 17 bases in the middle. Per the germline V gene, CDR1 is SGHAT and CDR2 is FQNNGV. The CDR3 DNA reads TGTGCCAGCAGCTTATGGGCAGGGGAAGTAGGCACTGAAGCTTTCTTT. This gives the protein CASSLWAGEVGTEAFF.

This CDR3 reads CASSIGQGASSYTF. The CDR3 DNA is TGTGCCAGTAGTATTGGACAGGGGGCCTCCAGCTACACCTTC. The genes are TRBV19 and TRBJ1-2; TRBD1 agrees at 11 bases. Germline V gives CDR1 LNHDA, CDR2 SQIVND (reference sequence). The CDR3 sequence is 14 residues long. V lost 3 bases, J lost 9 bases, and 6 bases stayed unmatched.

The genes are TRBV5-1 and TRBJ1-1, with D perhaps TRBD1 (5 bases). The CDR3 spans 16 residues. Germline CDR1 reads SGHRS; CDR2 reads YFSETQ. V lost 5 bases and J lost 0, with 17 bases in between. The DNA of the CDR3 is TGCGCCAGCAGTAGCCAGGGACCGCTGTTGAACACTGAAGCTTTCTTT. This translates into CASSSQGPLLNTEAFF.

This chain joins TRBV5-1 and TRBJ2-2, with 7 nucleotides matching TRBD2. The CDR3 totals 15 residues. The germline CDR1 and CDR2 sequences are SGHRS and YFSETQ. The J segment lost 6 bases and the V segment lost 0 bases, leaving 5 bases of the junction unmatched. CDR3 DNA: TGCGCCAGCAGCTTGGCCCGGGGAGGGGCCGGGGAGCTGTTTTTT. It encodes CASSLARGGAGELFF.

The genes are TRBV19 and TRBJ1-3; unclear D gene. CDR3 length: 13 amino acids. Trimming left V 1 base short and J 2 bases short, with 3 bases between. The germline V gene encodes CDR1 LNHDA and CDR2 SQIVND (reference sequence). CDR3 sequence (DNA): TGTGCCAGTAGTATAGCTCCTGGAAACACCATATATTTT. It yields the protein CASSIAPGNTIYF.

J is TRBJ2-5 and V is TRBV3-1 (or the pseudogene TRBV3-2), with 11 bases lining up with TRBD1. This CDR3 region has 15 residues. The germline V gene has CDR1 LGHDT and CDR2 YNNKEL (reference sequence). Trimming removed 4 bases from V and 6 bases from J; junction bases left unmatched: 7. Here the CDR3 reads CASSPTRDRGKTQYF. The DNA of the CDR3 is TGTGCCAGCAGCCCAACCCGGGACAGGGGGAAGACCCAGTACTTC.

The genes are TRBV5-1 and TRBJ2-7, with 9 bases lining up with TRBD2. The CDR3 is 17 amino acids. The trim removed 2 bases at V and 1 base at J, leaving 10 bases unmatched. Per germline, CDR1 SGHRS and CDR2 YFSETQ. The CDR3 region is CASSFLSGGFGSYEQYF. CDR3 nucleotide sequence: TGCGCCAGCAGCTTCCTTAGCGGGGGCTTTGGGTCCTACGAGCAGTACTTC.

The V call is TRBV11-3, the J call TRBJ2-3; possibly TRBD2 for D (5 bases). This CDR3 is 13 amino acids long. CDR1 is SGHNT, CDR2 YENEEA, per germline. The V and J ends lost 3 bases and 4 bases respectively, with 8 bases between them. CDR3: CASSFQLADTQYF. CDR3 coding DNA: TGTGCCAGCAGCTTCCAACTAGCAGATACGCAGTATTTT.

The V and J genes are TRBV3-1 (or the pseudogene TRBV3-2) and TRBJ2-4; 8 bases fit TRBD1. This CDR3 spans 19 amino acids. CDR1 is LGHDT and CDR2 is YNNKEL in the germline V gene (reference sequence). V shed 1 base, J shed 3 bases, and the junction held 14 bases outside the gene matches. CDR3 protein: CASSQVVLRGHGDKNIQYF. The CDR3 DNA is TGTGCCAGCAGCCAAGTCGTCCTCAGGGGGCATGGGGACAAAAACATTCAGTACTTC.

As regards this clone: Other nucleotide sequences in the sample specify the same CDR3. V usage is TRBV5-1 and J usage is TRBJ1-1; D remains ambiguous. The germline V and J ends were trimmed by 1 base and 0 bases, with 4 bases remaining between them. The CDR3 extends over 13 amino acids. CDR1 and CDR2 (germline): SGHRS, YFSETQ. The chain's CDR3 is CASSLLVNTEAFF. In DNA, the CDR3 is TGCGCCAGCAGCTTGCTGGTGAACACTGAAGCTTTCTTT. Full variable domain (missing parts from reference TRBV5-1 and TRBJ1-1): KAGVTQTPRYLIKTRGQQVTLSCSPISGHRSVSWYQQTPGQGLQFLFEYFSETQRNKGNFPGRFSGRQFSNSRSEMNVSTLELGDSALYLCASSLLVNTEAFFGQGTRLTVV.

V is TRBV27 and J is TRBJ2-1; D possibly corresponds to TRBD2 (7 bases). Germline V gives CDR1 MNHEY, CDR2 SMNVEV (reference sequence). The CDR3 has 14 amino acids. Trimming left V 6 bases short and J 5 bases short, with 14 bases between. This CDR3 reads CASRGGQVHNEQFF. CDR3 DNA sequence: TGTGCCAGCAGGGGGGGGCAAGTGCACAATGAGCAGTTCTTC.

This chain uses TRBV6-5 with TRBJ2-7; TRBD1 matches at 8 bases. Trimming cost V 7 bases and J 3 bases; bases outside gene matches: 8. The CDR3 contains 14 residues. The germline gives CDR1 MNHEY, CDR2 SVGAGI. For the CDR3, the DNA is TGTGCCAGCATCATGACAGGGGTCGGCTACGAGCAGTACTTC. It translates to CASIMTGVGYEQYF.

The chain uses TRBV7-9 and TRBJ1-2, with 9 bases aligning to TRBD1. This CDR3 comprises 16 residues. Germline values: CDR1 SEHNR, CDR2 FQNEAQ (reference sequence). Trimming removed 4 bases from V and 2 bases from J; junction bases left unmatched: 8. The CDR3 DNA reads TGTGCCAGCAGCTACAGGGGGCTACTCTCCAACTATGGCTACACCTTC. This sequence encodes CASSYRGLLSNYGYTF.

This rearrangement joins TRBV18 to TRBJ2-7; possibly TRBD1 for D (5 bases). Germline V gives CDR1 KGHSH, CDR2 LQKENI. The CDR3 extends over 13 amino acids. With 2 bases removed from V and 7 bases from J, the gap between germline ends came to 12 bases. CDR3 in DNA: TGTGCCAGCTCACCAGGCTACCAGGGAGAGCAGTACTTC. Its protein product is CASSPGYQGEQYF.

This chain connects TRBV19 to TRBJ1-1, with a weak D call TRBD1 (5 bases). The CDR3 is made up of 15 amino acids. CDR1 is LNHDA, CDR2 SQIVND, per germline (reference sequence). V lost 3 bases, J lost 1 base, and 12 bases lay in between. The CDR3 region has the DNA TGTGCCAGTAGTATTGACCAGGGCGCGAACACTGAAGCTTTCTTT. Amino acids: CASSIDQGANTEAFF.

The chain is built from TRBV9 and TRBJ1-1; D gene unclear. Trimming stripped 0 bases from V and 0 bases from J, with 3 bases between. This CDR3 region has 13 residues. Germline V CDR1 and CDR2: SGDLS, YYNGEE. This CDR3 is CASSVVMNTEAFF. The CDR3 DNA sequence: TGTGCCAGCAGCGTAGTAATGAACACTGAAGCTTTCTTT.

The rearrangement uses TRBV27 and TRBJ2-5; D may be TRBD2 (6 bases). This CDR3 region has 15 residues. V lost 4 bases and J lost 9, with 21 bases in between. Germline CDR1 and CDR2: MNHEY and SMNVEV (reference sequence). CDR3 loop: CASSSFAGRNVAQYF. CDR3 in DNA: TGTGCCAGCAGTTCCTTCGCGGGGAGGAACGTGGCCCAGTACTTC.

The chain links TRBV5-1 to TRBJ1-6; a possible D gene is TRBD1 (5 bases). Germline assignment: CDR1 SGHRS and CDR2 YFSETQ. The CDR3 length is 13 residues. The V gene lost 6 bases and the J gene lost 8 bases, with 12 bases spanning the gap. This CDR3 is CASNFLGDSPLHF. Here the CDR3 DNA reads TGCGCCAGCAATTTCCTAGGGGATTCACCCCTCCACTTT. Full variable domain (missing parts from reference TRBV5-1 and TRBJ1-6): KAGVTQTPRYLIKTRGQQVTLSCSPISGHRSVSWYQQTPGQGLQFLFEYFSETQRNKGNFPGRFSGRQFSNSRSEMNVSTLELGDSALYLCASNFLGDSPLHFGNGTRLTVT.